In its sample, the clone carrying this T cell receptor beta chain was seen once. The sample belongs to a study of blood T cell repertoires in COVID-19. Across the whole study: COVID-19 samples from acute and convalescent phases originated in the United States, Italy and Spain.

This CDR3 spans 15 amino acids. Trimming at V came to 6 bases and at J to 4 bases, leaving 10 bases not matched to a gene. Some clones are missing from TCRdb's copy, which holds only in-frame ones; the method was immunoSEQ multiplex PCR. The sample consists of 320,000 or so clones, around 85% of them appearing once. Sequenced: PBMCs or T cells enriched from blood (not recorded which). This receptor was obtained from a woman aged 25 to 39 who had been exposed to COVID-19. The rearrangement joins TRBV6-7 to TRBJ2-7; 9 bases are a match to TRBD1. TRBV6-7 is assigned to the ORF class and has an uncertain function. CDR3 in amino acids: CASSRFRDRAYEQYF. The CDR3 DNA sequence: TGTGCCAGCAGCCGATTCCGGGACAGGGCTTACGAGCAGTACTTC.